The next 4 T cell receptor beta chains were all read from a single sample in a study of somatic mutations in cytotoxic T cells in rheumatoid arthritis. Assay used: immunoSEQ multiplex PCR; TCRdb lists only in-frame clones, some missing. This table has about 14,000 clones, roughly 73% appearing once. The sample was CD8+ T cells sorted from blood. These receptors all come from an adult with rheumatoid arthritis.

The rearrangement uses TRBV7-6 and TRBJ1-4; no reliable D call. This CDR3 has 17 residues. The V gene lost 5 bases and the J gene lost 8 bases, with 24 bases spanning the gap. Germline values: CDR1 SGHVS, CDR2 FNYEAQ. The CDR3, as DNA: TGTGCCAGCAGCAAAGATTATCGGCGAAGGAACGGAGAAAAACTGTTTTTT. Encoded protein: CASSKDYRRRNGEKLFF.

The V and J genes are TRBV7-6 and TRBJ2-7; D might be TRBD2 (6 bases). Germline values: CDR1 SGHVS, CDR2 FNYEAQ. The germline V and J ends were trimmed by 5 bases and 5 bases, with 19 bases remaining between them. The CDR3 totals 15 residues. DNA for the CDR3: TGTGCCAGCAGCCCCACCCCCAGGGACTCGAACGAGCAGTACTTC. Its protein product is CASSPTPRDSNEQYF.

The chain is built from TRBV9 and TRBJ1-1, with a tentative D call TRBD1 (6 bases). Germline V gene sequence: CDR1 SGDLS, CDR2 YYNGEE. Trimming removed 3 bases at V and 3 bases at J, with 12 bases between. The CDR3 consists of 14 residues. CDR3 sequence: CASSEAGDYTEAFF. CDR3 sequence (DNA): TGTGCCAGCAGCGAGGCAGGGGACTACACTGAAGCTTTCTTT.

The V and J genes are TRBV2 and TRBJ1-1, with TRBD1 matching 10 bases. This CDR3 is built from 18 residues. Trimming took 8 bases from V and 0 from J; bases not matched to a gene: 15. Looked up from germline, CDR1 is SNHLY and CDR2 is FYNNEI. The CDR3 protein is CASSIKKTGGSMNTEAFF. The CDR3 coding sequence is TGTGCCAGCTCGATAAAGAAGACAGGGGGCTCGATGAACACTGAAGCTTTCTTT.